This passage covers 11 T cell receptor beta chains from one sample sequenced in a study of shared clonotypes between healthy human individuals. Terminally differentiated effector memory CD45RA+ cells were excluded from the naive CD8 cells, which were CD45RO-negative and positively selected for CCR7. The data were produced by immunoSEQ multiplex PCR, yet TCRdb's version contains in-frame clones alone and is incomplete. This sample yields about 800,000 clones, of which 90% to 97% are seen a single time; less than 0.3% belongs to the top ten. Sequencing was done on a sample of naive CD8+ T cells sorted from blood. The receptors were sampled from a young man in good health.

V and J are TRBV13 and TRBJ2-2; D uncertain. The CDR3 is 13 residues long. The germline V gene encodes CDR1 PRHDT and CDR2 FYEKMQ (reference sequence). V lost 5 bases to trimming and J lost 1 base, with 5 bases between them. The CDR3 sequence is CASSPQNTGELFF. CDR3 DNA: TGTGCCAGCAGCCCGCAGAACACCGGGGAGCTGTTTTTT.

This chain connects TRBV19 to TRBJ1-1; D unclear. This CDR3 has 14 residues. Per the germline V gene, CDR1 is LNHDA and CDR2 is SQIVND (reference sequence). The germline V and J ends were trimmed by 0 bases and 2 bases, with 7 bases remaining between them. The DNA of the CDR3 is TGTGCCAGTAGTATAGATAGGAGAAACACTGAAGCTTTCTTT. Translation gives CASSIDRRNTEAFF.

This clone showed up just once. This chain links TRBV11-3 with TRBJ2-7, with a possible D match to TRBD1 (5 bases). Germline CDR1 reads SGHNT; CDR2 reads YENEEA. Trimming cost V 5 bases and J 4 bases, with 12 bases left between them. This CDR3 has 13 amino acids. The CDR3 coding sequence is TGTGCCAGCAGCCTACGACAGAATTACGAGCAGTACTTC. Translation: CASSLRQNYEQYF.

The gene calls are TRBV2 and TRBJ2-4; 11 bases are shared with TRBD1. The V gene end was trimmed by 6 bases and the J gene end by 8 bases; junction bases not matched to a gene: 6. The CDR3 extends over 14 amino acids. In germline, CDR1 is SNHLY, CDR2 FYNNEI. CDR3 nucleotides: TGTGCCAGCAGCGGACAGGGGGCATGGGACATTCAGTACTTC. Translating gives CASSGQGAWDIQYF.

The genes are TRBV6-4 and TRBJ1-2, with a tentative D call TRBD1 (6 bases). V was cut by 0 bases and J by 3 bases, with 11 bases left in between. The CDR3 has 15 amino acids. Germline CDR1 reads MRHNA; CDR2 reads SNTAGT. CDR3 residues: CASSDSPDSYYGYTF. CDR3 coding DNA: TGTGCCAGCAGTGACTCGCCGGACAGCTACTATGGCTACACCTTC.

This chain joins TRBV4-1 and TRBJ2-1, with 11 bases that match TRBD2. The J segment lost 4 bases and the V segment lost 5 bases, leaving 4 bases of the junction unmatched. CDR1 and CDR2 from the germline V gene are MGHRA and YSYEKL. The CDR3 length is 15 residues. The CDR3: CASSDSGREYNEQFF. The CDR3 nucleotides read TGCGCCAGCAGCGATAGCGGGAGGGAATACAATGAGCAGTTCTTC.

The V call is TRBV6-6, the J call TRBJ2-7; 8 nucleotides agree with TRBD1. Trimming removed 6 bases from V and 6 bases from J; junction bases left unmatched: 10. The CDR3 runs 14 residues. From germline, CDR1 is MNHNY and CDR2 SVGAGI (reference sequence). The CDR3 loop is CASSQAGGFSEQYF. The CDR3 nucleotides read TGTGCCAGCAGCCAAGCAGGGGGCTTTTCCGAGCAGTACTTC.

The chain links TRBV9 to TRBJ2-1, with TRBD2 matching over 8 bases. This CDR3 contains 15 residues. Trimming took 0 bases from V and 5 from J; bases not matched to a gene: 4. Germline CDR1 is SGDLS and CDR2 is YYNGEE. CDR3 amino acids: CASSVDTSGHNEQFF. CDR3 in DNA: TGTGCCAGCAGCGTAGATACTAGCGGACACAATGAGCAGTTCTTC.

The chain combines TRBV27 with TRBJ2-3; TRBD2 matches at 12 bases. From germline, CDR1 is MNHEY and CDR2 SMNVEV (reference sequence). Germline trimming cut 7 bases from V and 4 bases from J; bases unmatched to any gene: 15. This CDR3 spans 18 amino acids. The CDR3 nucleotides read TGTGCCAGCACCTCGGGGCCTAGCGGGAGGGCTGCGGCAGATACGCAGTATTTT. This gives the protein CASTSGPSGRAAADTQYF.

The chain joins TRBV5-4 to TRBJ2-5, with D perhaps being TRBD1 or TRBD2 (5 bases each). V lost 3 bases, J lost 5 bases, and 11 bases lay in between. Germline V gene data show CDR1 as SGHNT and CDR2 as YYREEE (reference sequence). The CDR3 covers 13 residues. The CDR3 bases are TGTGCCAGCAGCTCCGGGACGGGGGAGACCCAGTACTTC. This gives the protein CASSSGTGETQYF.

A note on this clone: The junction and the germline gene differ at one end; a read error may be behind it. CDR3 bases: TGCAGCGTCGAAGGGGTTTCGGTCTACAATGAGCAGTTCTTC. As protein: CSVEGVSVYNEQFF. The V call is TRBV29-1, the J call TRBJ2-1; a possible D gene is TRBD1 (5 bases). The germline V gene encodes CDR1 SQVTM and CDR2 ANQGSEA. The CDR3 totals 14 residues.